These 23 T cell receptor beta chains share one sample of origin, sequenced in a study of PD-1 blockade in classical Hodgkin lymphoma. Time point reported: cycle 4 day 1 (C4D1), after 5 to 7 weeks of nivolumab. Each of the patients experienced relapse following autologous stem cell transplantation, and their brentuximab vedotin exposure differed. The method was immunoSEQ multiplex PCR; TCRdb's version includes in-frame clones alone and lacks a portion of them. The table lists tens of thousands of clones, roughly nine tenths of them singletons. Sequences were derived from peripheral blood mononuclear cells (PBMCs), sampled before the fourth cycle of nivolumab. The receptors stem from a human donor with classical Hodgkin lymphoma.

The chain carries TRBV19 and TRBJ2-6; TRBD1 matches at 9 bases. Losses at the gene ends were 4 bases for V and 0 bases for J; bases not matched to a gene: 10. CDR1 LNHDA and CDR2 SQIVND come from the germline V gene (reference sequence). The CDR3 consists of 19 residues. The CDR3 DNA is TGTGCCAGTAGTAAGTCTACGGGACAGGGATTCTCTGGGGCCAACGTCCTGACTTTC. It codes for CASSKSTGQGFSGANVLTF.

This clone has just one count. The chain is built from TRBV19 and TRBJ2-1, with D unclear. The CDR3 covers 13 residues. V was cut by 2 bases and J by 13 bases, with 15 bases left in between. Germline CDR1 reads LNHDA; CDR2 reads SQIVND (reference sequence). This CDR3 is CASSINPGTLQFF. CDR3 in DNA: TGTGCCAGTAGTATAAACCCCGGCACCCTTCAGTTCTTC.

V usage is TRBV28 and J usage is TRBJ2-5, with TRBD2 identical over 7 bases. Germline-derived CDR1 and CDR2 are MDHEN and SYDVKM. The CDR3 totals 19 residues. J was trimmed by 1 base and V by 5 bases; bases with no gene match: 19. Written as DNA, the CDR3 is TGTGCCAGCAGTCAACCATTAGCGGGCCCTCCCTCGGGCCAAGAGACCCAGTACTTC. Its translation is CASSQPLAGPPSGQETQYF.

The chain recombines TRBV2 with TRBJ2-7; possibly TRBD1 or TRBD2 for D (6 bases each). V lost 3 bases and J 0 bases, leaving 12 bases between the germline ends. In germline, CDR1 is SNHLY, CDR2 FYNNEI. This CDR3 spans 15 amino acids. Here the CDR3 reads CASSDGGLSSYEQYF. The DNA of the CDR3 is TGTGCCAGCAGTGATGGGGGGCTGAGCTCCTACGAGCAGTACTTC. Full variable domain (missing parts from reference TRBV2 and TRBJ2-7): EPEVTQTPSHQVTQMGQEVILRCVPISNHLYFYWYRQILGQKVEFLVSFYNNEISEKSEIFDDQFSVERPDGSNFTLKIRSTKLEDSAMYFCASSDGGLSSYEQYFGPGTRLTVT.

The chain is built from TRBV30 and TRBJ2-1; D remains unclear. CDR3 length: 14 amino acids. Germline values: CDR1 GTSNPN, CDR2 SVGIG (reference sequence). V lost 1 base, J lost 5 bases, and 12 bases lay in between. Here the CDR3 reads CAWSETSLNNEQFF. In nucleotides, the CDR3 is TGTGCCTGGAGTGAAACCTCTCTGAACAATGAGCAGTTCTTC.

The chain links TRBV5-1 to TRBJ2-7; D is possibly TRBD1 or TRBD2 (5 bases each). CDR3 length: 15 residues. CDR1 and CDR2 from the germline V gene are SGHRS and YFSETQ. The V gene lost 0 bases and the J gene lost 2 bases, with 12 bases spanning the gap. CDR3 bases: TGCGCCAGCAGCTTGGTAGGGGAGTCTACCTACGAGCAGTACTTC. Its protein product is CASSLVGESTYEQYF.

The genes are TRBV6-6 and TRBJ1-1; D is uncertain. Trimming left V 7 bases short and J 3 bases short, with 12 bases between. Germline assignment: CDR1 MNHNY and CDR2 SVGAGI (reference sequence). The CDR3 has 13 residues. The DNA of the CDR3 is TGTGCCAGCACGAACAGCAGACACACTGAAGCTTTCTTT. It codes for CASTNSRHTEAFF.

The rearrangement joins TRBV7-8 to TRBJ2-7; 9 nucleotides line up with TRBD2. With 1 base clipped from V and 5 bases from J, the junction kept 3 bases outside the gene matches. The CDR3 runs 14 residues. The germline V gene encodes CDR1 SGHVS and CDR2 FQNEAQ. The CDR3 loop reads CASSLVAGANEQYF. CDR3 bases: TGTGCCAGCAGCTTAGTAGCGGGAGCAAACGAGCAGTACTTC.

The gene calls are TRBV7-8 and TRBJ2-6; no clear D gene. Trimming took off 0 bases at V and 0 bases at J, with 3 bases between the two ends. This CDR3 region has 15 residues. Per the germline V gene, CDR1 is SGHVS and CDR2 is FQNEAQ. CDR3 amino acids: CASSLALSGANVLTF. CDR3 DNA: TGTGCCAGCAGCTTAGCTCTCTCTGGGGCCAACGTCCTGACTTTC.

V is TRBV11-2 and J is TRBJ1-1; no reliable D call. There are 12 residues in the CDR3. CDR1 and CDR2 (germline): SGHAT, FQNNGV. V lost 0 bases, J lost 10 bases, and 9 bases lay in between. This CDR3 is CASSLEAAVAFF. CDR3 bases: TGTGCCAGCAGCTTAGAGGCAGCGGTAGCTTTCTTT.

The V and J genes are TRBV21-1 and TRBJ1-1. TRBV21-1 is marked as a pseudogene. The length of the CDR3 is 13 residues. The CDR3 DNA reads as TGTGCCAGCAGATTGATCCGGGACCGTGAAGCTTTCTTT. As protein: CASRLIRDREAFF.

The J gene is TRBJ1-1, the V gene TRBV27, with D perhaps matching TRBD1 (6 bases). CDR3 length: 15 amino acids. In germline, CDR1 is MNHEY, CDR2 SMNVEV (reference sequence). Trimming pared 6 bases from V and 0 bases from J, leaving 14 bases between. Written as DNA, the CDR3 is TGTGCCAGCAGGACCCAAGGGACACTGAACACTGAAGCTTTCTTT. Translating it yields CASRTQGTLNTEAFF.

The chain joins TRBV10-2 to TRBJ2-7; a weak D match, TRBD2 (6 bases). The CDR3 contains 15 residues. The V end was cut by 3 bases, the J end by 0 bases, with 12 bases between. Germline V gene data show CDR1 as WSHSY and CDR2 as SAAADI. In DNA, the CDR3 is TGCGCCAGCAGTGACGTGACTAGTGGCTCCTACGAGCAGTACTTC. This encodes CASSDVTSGSYEQYF.

This clone turned up a few times. This chain joins TRBV5-1 and TRBJ1-6, with 8 bases aligning to TRBD1. The CDR3 contains 14 residues. Trimming took 1 base from V and 8 from J; bases not matched to a gene: 2. Germline V gene lookup returns CDR1 SGHRS and CDR2 YFSETQ. CDR3 in amino acids: CASSLLGQDSPLHF. CDR3 nucleotide sequence: TGCGCCAGCAGCTTGTTGGGACAGGATTCACCCCTCCACTTT.

This chain uses TRBV15 with TRBJ2-3; 14 positions match TRBD2. CDR1 is LNHNV, CDR2 YYDKDF, per germline (reference sequence). V was clipped by 1 base and J by 1 base; unmatched bases: 1. This CDR3 has 17 amino acids. CDR3 DNA: TGTGCCACCAGCAGAGCGACTAGCGGGGGGGGCACAGATACGCAGTATTTT. It yields the protein CATSRATSGGGTDTQYF.

This clone is a singleton in its sample. V usage is TRBV18 and J usage is TRBJ1-4, with TRBD1 matching over 7 bases. Germline lookup yields CDR1 KGHSH and CDR2 LQKENI. V dropped 4 bases and J dropped 2; count of bases not matched to a gene: 13. The CDR3 covers 18 residues. The CDR3 spells CASSRNSRQGRTNEKLFF. CDR3 nucleotide sequence: TGTGCCAGCTCACGGAATTCAAGACAGGGCCGGACTAATGAAAAACTGTTTTTT.

The rearrangement links TRBV2 to TRBJ2-1, with 10 nucleotides matching TRBD2. The germline V gene has CDR1 SNHLY and CDR2 FYNNEI. Germline trimming cut 2 bases from V and 4 bases from J; bases unmatched to any gene: 5. The CDR3 consists of 16 residues. CDR3 sequence reads: CASSESGLADYNEQFF. Written as DNA, the CDR3 is TGTGCCAGCAGTGAATCAGGACTAGCGGATTACAATGAGCAGTTCTTC.

This rearrangement joins TRBV12-5 to TRBJ2-1, with D possibly being TRBD2 (5 bases). The CDR3 is made up of 15 amino acids. Germline V lookup: CDR1 LGHNT, CDR2 FRNRAP. V lost 6 bases and J lost 4, with 16 bases in between. Here the CDR3 reads CASGKTRWPYNEQFF. The DNA for the CDR3 is TGTGCTAGTGGCAAAACTAGATGGCCGTACAATGAGCAGTTCTTC.

The chain combines TRBV6-5 with TRBJ2-1, with D unclear. Germline-derived CDR1 and CDR2 are MNHEY and SVGAGI. The CDR3 totals 14 residues. V lost 6 bases to trimming and J lost 1 base, with 10 bases between them. The CDR3 sequence: CASRPMVSYNEQFF. CDR3 sequence (DNA): TGTGCCAGCAGGCCGATGGTGTCCTACAATGAGCAGTTCTTC.

A single count supports this clone. The chain has TRBV19 and TRBJ1-1; tentative D call: TRBD1 (5 bases). Trimming took off 10 bases at V and 5 bases at J, with 20 bases between the two ends. The CDR3 extends over 14 amino acids. Germline CDR1 reads LNHDA; CDR2 reads SQIVND (reference sequence). CDR3 bases: TGTGCCACCACCCCAGGGCAGGTTTATACTGAAGCTTTCTTT. Protein: CATTPGQVYTEAFF.

This clone has a handful of counts. This chain uses TRBV29-1 with TRBJ1-1, with D possibly being TRBD1 (5 bases). Trimming removed 1 base from V and 1 base from J, with 7 bases in between. CDR1 SQVTM and CDR2 ANQGSEA come from the germline V gene. This CDR3 region has 13 residues. DNA for the CDR3: TGCAGCGTTGAAGGGGGCAGGAACACTGAAGCTTTCTTT. It translates to CSVEGGRNTEAFF.

The rearrangement links TRBV28 to TRBJ2-4; D is unclear. Germline V gene data show CDR1 as MDHEN and CDR2 as SYDVKM. Trimming took 6 bases from V and 9 from J, leaving 18 bases between them. The CDR3 runs to 14 residues. This CDR3 reads CASSTLGPRSIQYF. Written as DNA, the CDR3 is TGTGCCAGCAGCACCCTTGGGCCCAGGAGCATTCAGTACTTC.

V and J are TRBV5-1 and TRBJ2-1, with D tentatively TRBD1 or TRBD2 (5 bases each). CDR1 is SGHRS and CDR2 is YFSETQ in the germline V gene. The V and J ends lost 1 base and 5 bases respectively, with 16 bases between them. The length of the CDR3 is 16 residues. CDR3 in DNA: TGCGCCAGCAGCTTGTGGGGACCTAAGGCCGACAATGAGCAGTTCTTC. Translated, it gives CASSLWGPKADNEQFF.